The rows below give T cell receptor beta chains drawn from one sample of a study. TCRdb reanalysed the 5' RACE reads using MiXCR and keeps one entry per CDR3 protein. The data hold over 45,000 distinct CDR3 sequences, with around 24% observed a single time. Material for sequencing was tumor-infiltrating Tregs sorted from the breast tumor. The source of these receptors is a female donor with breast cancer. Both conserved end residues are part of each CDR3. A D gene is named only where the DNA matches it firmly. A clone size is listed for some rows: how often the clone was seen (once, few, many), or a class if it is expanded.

cdr3_nt: TGTGCCAGCAGCTCGGGACCTTTCAATGAGCAGTTCTTC
cdr3_aa: CASSSGPFNEQFF
v_call: TRBV7-3
d_call: .
j_call: TRBJ2-1
clone_size: few

cdr3_nt: TGTGCCAGCAGCTTAGTGGGGGGGAGAACTGAAGCTTTCTTT
cdr3_aa: CASSLVGGRTEAFF
v_call: TRBV7-9
d_call: .
j_call: TRBJ1-1
clone_size: .

cdr3_nt: TGTGCCAGCAACAGACAGGGGTCAAATGAGCAGTTCTTC
cdr3_aa: CASNRQGSNEQFF
v_call: TRBV7-2
d_call: TRBD1
j_call: TRBJ2-1
clone_size: many

cdr3_nt: TGTGCCAGCAGTGTTAGCGGGAGCCGTATTGCTGAGCAGTTCTTC
cdr3_aa: CASSVSGSRIAEQFF
v_call: TRBV7-9
d_call: TRBD2
j_call: TRBJ2-1
clone_size: few

cdr3_nt: TGCGCCAGCAGCATCCGGGAACCCGAACACAATGAGCAGTTCTTC
cdr3_aa: CASSIREPEHNEQFF
v_call: TRBV5-1
d_call: .
j_call: TRBJ2-1
clone_size: .

cdr3_nt: TGCAGTGCGAGGGGGGGAGGAGAGACCCAGTACTTC
cdr3_aa: CSARGGGETQYF
v_call: TRBV20-1
d_call: .
j_call: TRBJ2-5
clone_size: many

cdr3_nt: TGTGCCAGCAGCCAGGACATCGTAGCTGGTCAGCCCCAGCATTTT
cdr3_aa: CASSQDIVAGQPQHF
v_call: TRBV7-2
d_call: .
j_call: TRBJ1-5
clone_size: .

cdr3_nt: TGTGCCAGCAGCCCGTGGACTAGCGACACAGATACGCAGTATTTT
cdr3_aa: CASSPWTSDTDTQYF
v_call: TRBV7-2
d_call: TRBD2
j_call: TRBJ2-3
clone_size: many

cdr3_nt: TGTGCCAGCAGTTCGGACGGGAGCACAGATACGCAGTATTTT
cdr3_aa: CASSSDGSTDTQYF
v_call: TRBV5-5
d_call: .
j_call: TRBJ2-3
clone_size: .

cdr3_nt: TGTGCCACCAGTGACCCTAGCGGGAGTGGTTACAATGAGCAGTTCTTC
cdr3_aa: CATSDPSGSGYNEQFF
v_call: TRBV24-1
d_call: TRBD2
j_call: TRBJ2-1
clone_size: few

cdr3_nt: TGTGCCTGGAGTGTAGGGCAGATAAACACTGAAGCTTTCTTT
cdr3_aa: CAWSVGQINTEAFF
v_call: TRBV30
d_call: .
j_call: TRBJ1-1
clone_size: .

cdr3_nt: TGTGCCAGCAGTTTAGGACTAGAGGCACCAGATACGCAGTATTTT
cdr3_aa: CASSLGLEAPDTQYF
v_call: TRBV12-3/TRBV12-4
d_call: .
j_call: TRBJ2-3
clone_size: few

cdr3_nt: TGTGCCAGCTCACCACAGCGGAAGGAATCGGACGAGCAGTACTTC
cdr3_aa: CASSPQRKESDEQYF
v_call: TRBV18
d_call: .
j_call: TRBJ2-7
clone_size: .

cdr3_nt: TGTGCCTGGAGTGCCAGGGGCCTGAACACTGAAGCTTTCTTT
cdr3_aa: CAWSARGLNTEAFF
v_call: TRBV30
d_call: .
j_call: TRBJ1-1
clone_size: .

cdr3_nt: TGCAGTGTGGGAGATTGGGGGACTAGCGGCACAGATACGCAGTATTTT
cdr3_aa: CSVGDWGTSGTDTQYF
v_call: TRBV20-1
d_call: TRBD2
j_call: TRBJ2-3
clone_size: few

cdr3_nt: TGCGCCAGCAGCCAAGATTCCAGGGCCAAGGATTACGGCTACACCTTC
cdr3_aa: CASSQDSRAKDYGYTF
v_call: TRBV4-1
d_call: .
j_call: TRBJ1-2
clone_size: many

cdr3_nt: TGTGCCAGCAGCTTGGGCAGCACAGATACGCAGTATTTT
cdr3_aa: CASSLGSTDTQYF
v_call: TRBV7-9
d_call: .
j_call: TRBJ2-3
clone_size: many

cdr3_nt: TGTGCCAGCAGTTACTCGGCTAGCGGCAACGAGCAGTACTTC
cdr3_aa: CASSYSASGNEQYF
v_call: TRBV6-2/TRBV6-3
d_call: TRBD2
j_call: TRBJ2-7
clone_size: .

cdr3_nt: TGCAGCGTTGCCCCTCCCCTGACCGGTAACTATGGCTACACCTTC
cdr3_aa: CSVAPPLTGNYGYTF
v_call: TRBV29-1
d_call: .
j_call: TRBJ1-2
clone_size: many

cdr3_nt: TGCAGTGCTAGTAGGCTCGTAGGGCAGACCTACGAGCAGTACTTC
cdr3_aa: CSASRLVGQTYEQYF
v_call: TRBV20-1
d_call: .
j_call: TRBJ2-7
clone_size: .

cdr3_nt: TGTGCCAGCAGTCGGGCGGGGCAGGGGACCTACGAGCAGTACTTC
cdr3_aa: CASSRAGQGTYEQYF
v_call: TRBV6-2/TRBV6-3
d_call: .
j_call: TRBJ2-7
clone_size: few

cdr3_nt: TGTGCCAGCAGCTCGGAGGGAGCCCGAAGCCTAAATGAGCAGTTCTTC
cdr3_aa: CASSSEGARSLNEQFF
v_call: TRBV11-3
d_call: .
j_call: TRBJ2-1
clone_size: .

cdr3_nt: TGCAGTGCCCCCCGAGGACTAGCGGGTATGAACAATGAGCAGTTCTTC
cdr3_aa: CSAPRGLAGMNNEQFF
v_call: TRBV20-1
d_call: TRBD2
j_call: TRBJ2-1
clone_size: .

cdr3_nt: TGTGCCAGCAGCGACGACATCTACGAGCAGTACTTC
cdr3_aa: CASSDDIYEQYF
v_call: TRBV7-6
d_call: .
j_call: TRBJ2-7
clone_size: few

cdr3_nt: TGCAGTGCTAGATTACCGGGACTAGCGGGGGGCGGGCAGTACTTC
cdr3_aa: CSARLPGLAGGGQYF
v_call: TRBV20-1
d_call: TRBD2
j_call: TRBJ2-7
clone_size: .

cdr3_nt: TGTGCCAGCAGCACCGGGGGTCTATCTATCTCCTACGAGCAGTACTTC
cdr3_aa: CASSTGGLSISYEQYF
v_call: TRBV7-9
d_call: .
j_call: TRBJ2-7
clone_size: .

cdr3_nt: TGCGCCAGCAGCCCACAACAAGGTCAAGAGACCCAGTACTTC
cdr3_aa: CASSPQQGQETQYF
v_call: TRBV5-1
d_call: .
j_call: TRBJ2-5
clone_size: few

cdr3_nt: TGTGCCAGCAGCCGAACGGAGGGAACCGGGGAGCTGTTTTTT
cdr3_aa: CASSRTEGTGELFF
v_call: TRBV2
d_call: .
j_call: TRBJ2-2
clone_size: .

cdr3_nt: TGTGCCAGCAGCGGCAGGGGGGAAGAGACCCAGTACTTC
cdr3_aa: CASSGRGEETQYF
v_call: TRBV9
d_call: .
j_call: TRBJ2-5
clone_size: few

cdr3_nt: TGTGCCAGCACCCTGTCCGCGGGAGCTAACTATGGCTACACCTTC
cdr3_aa: CASTLSAGANYGYTF
v_call: TRBV6-5
d_call: .
j_call: TRBJ1-2
clone_size: .

cdr3_nt: TGCGCCAGCAGCCGCCTCCCCTGGGGACAGGGAATCTCTGGGGCCAACGTCCTGACTTTC
cdr3_aa: CASSRLPWGQGISGANVLTF
v_call: TRBV4-3
d_call: TRBD1
j_call: TRBJ2-6
clone_size: many

cdr3_nt: TGTGCCAGCAATAGTGACTCCTATAATTCACCCCTCCACTTT
cdr3_aa: CASNSDSYNSPLHF
v_call: TRBV12-3/TRBV12-4
d_call: .
j_call: TRBJ1-6
clone_size: few

cdr3_nt: TGTGCCAGCAGCCTGAGGGCAGACTCTGGAAACACCATATATTTT
cdr3_aa: CASSLRADSGNTIYF
v_call: TRBV11-2
d_call: .
j_call: TRBJ1-3
clone_size: many

cdr3_nt: TGTGCCAGCAGTGAAGAAGGAAATTCACCCCTCCACTTT
cdr3_aa: CASSEEGNSPLHF
v_call: TRBV2
d_call: .
j_call: TRBJ1-6
clone_size: few

cdr3_nt: TGTGCCAGCAACCTAACACCCTTTTCGGGTGAAGCTTTCTTT
cdr3_aa: CASNLTPFSGEAFF
v_call: TRBV6-1
d_call: .
j_call: TRBJ1-1
clone_size: many

cdr3_nt: TGTGCCAGCTCACCACCCGGCAGGGGAGGCGAGCAGTACTTC
cdr3_aa: CASSPPGRGGEQYF
v_call: TRBV18
d_call: .
j_call: TRBJ2-7
clone_size: many

cdr3_nt: TGTGCCAGCAGGAAGAAGGGGGATCCCGAGACCCAGTACTTC
cdr3_aa: CASRKKGDPETQYF
v_call: TRBV7-9
d_call: .
j_call: TRBJ2-5
clone_size: few

cdr3_nt: TGCAGCGCATACTCGGGACAGGGGGCAAAATGGGGCTACACCTTC
cdr3_aa: CSAYSGQGAKWGYTF
v_call: TRBV29-1
d_call: TRBD1
j_call: TRBJ1-2
clone_size: few

cdr3_nt: TGTGCCAGCAGCCCAACGTTGGCGGAGACCCAGTACTTC
cdr3_aa: CASSPTLAETQYF
v_call: TRBV7-9
d_call: .
j_call: TRBJ2-5
clone_size: few

cdr3_nt: TGTGCCAGCAGTTTTCACAGGGACTATGGCTACACCTTC
cdr3_aa: CASSFHRDYGYTF
v_call: TRBV6-2/TRBV6-3
d_call: .
j_call: TRBJ1-2
clone_size: .

cdr3_nt: TGTGCCAGCAGTAACCGGGACAGAAACTATGGCTACACCTTC
cdr3_aa: CASSNRDRNYGYTF
v_call: TRBV12-3/TRBV12-4
d_call: TRBD1
j_call: TRBJ1-2
clone_size: many

cdr3_nt: TGCGCCAGCAGCTTGTACCGGACAGAGGAGGCCGGGGAGCTGTTTTTT
cdr3_aa: CASSLYRTEEAGELFF
v_call: TRBV5-1
d_call: .
j_call: TRBJ2-2
clone_size: many

cdr3_nt: TGTGCCAGCAGCTTGGATAGGACAGTAGGCTACGAGCAGTACTTC
cdr3_aa: CASSLDRTVGYEQYF
v_call: TRBV5-5
d_call: .
j_call: TRBJ2-7
clone_size: .

cdr3_nt: TGTGCCAGCAGCCAAGATGGAGCGGGAGGGCCCAAGAATGAGCAGTTCTTC
cdr3_aa: CASSQDGAGGPKNEQFF
v_call: TRBV3-1
d_call: TRBD2
j_call: TRBJ2-1
clone_size: .

cdr3_nt: TGTGCCAGCAGCCGGGACAGTGGCGTTGAAGCTTTCTTT
cdr3_aa: CASSRDSGVEAFF
v_call: TRBV6-1
d_call: TRBD1
j_call: TRBJ1-1
clone_size: .

cdr3_nt: TGTGCCAGCAGCTCCGCACGGGGCACAGACACCTATGGCTACACCTTC
cdr3_aa: CASSSARGTDTYGYTF
v_call: TRBV7-2
d_call: .
j_call: TRBJ1-2
clone_size: few

cdr3_nt: TGTGCCATCAGTGAGTCGGCGCGGGAGGGCGAGGACACTCAGTACTTC
cdr3_aa: CAISESAREGEDTQYF
v_call: TRBV10-3
d_call: TRBD2
j_call: TRBJ2-4
clone_size: once

cdr3_nt: TGCGCCAGCAGCTGGACCGGGACTAGTGTAGGCGAGCAGTACTTC
cdr3_aa: CASSWTGTSVGEQYF
v_call: TRBV5-1
d_call: TRBD2
j_call: TRBJ2-7
clone_size: few

cdr3_nt: TGTGCCAGCAGCTTAAGGACTAGCGGACGCACAGATACGCAGTATTTT
cdr3_aa: CASSLRTSGRTDTQYF
v_call: TRBV7-2
d_call: TRBD2
j_call: TRBJ2-3
clone_size: medium-sized

cdr3_nt: TGTGCCAGCAGCTTACGCCTGGTGAACACCGGGGAGCTGTTTTTT
cdr3_aa: CASSLRLVNTGELFF
v_call: TRBV7-9
d_call: .
j_call: TRBJ2-2
clone_size: .

cdr3_nt: TGTGCCAGCAGCTTGCCTGGACAGGGTGACACCGGGGAGCTGTTTTTT
cdr3_aa: CASSLPGQGDTGELFF
v_call: TRBV5-6
d_call: TRBD1
j_call: TRBJ2-2
clone_size: many

cdr3_nt: TGTGCCACCCGGACTAGCGGATACAATGAGCAGTTCTTC
cdr3_aa: CATRTSGYNEQFF
v_call: TRBV10-3
d_call: TRBD2
j_call: TRBJ2-1
clone_size: .

cdr3_nt: TGCAGTGCTAGCGCCGCGGTGTCTAGCACAGGTACGCAGTATTTT
cdr3_aa: CSASAAVSSTGTQYF
v_call: TRBV20-1
d_call: .
j_call: TRBJ2-3
clone_size: few

cdr3_nt: TGCGCCAGCAGCGTTGAGAGCTCTGGAAACACCAGATATTTT
cdr3_aa: CASSVESSGNTRYF
v_call: TRBV5-1
d_call: .
j_call: TRBJ1-3
clone_size: once

cdr3_nt: TGTGCCAGCAGCAAACAGAACACTGAAGCTTTCTTT
cdr3_aa: CASSKQNTEAFF
v_call: TRBV21-1
d_call: .
j_call: TRBJ1-1
clone_size: .

cdr3_nt: TGTGCCAGCAGAGGACTAGCGGGAGGGAACACCGGGGAGCTGTTTTTT
cdr3_aa: CASRGLAGGNTGELFF
v_call: TRBV6-1
d_call: TRBD2
j_call: TRBJ2-2
clone_size: .

cdr3_nt: TGTGCCAGCAGCTCTTCCCTCGGCTCCTACGAGCAGTACTTC
cdr3_aa: CASSSSLGSYEQYF
v_call: TRBV7-2
d_call: .
j_call: TRBJ2-7
clone_size: many

cdr3_nt: TGTGCCAGCAGACGCACAGGACCGACTGGTGGCTACTCCTTC
cdr3_aa: CASRRTGPTGGYSF
v_call: TRBV28
d_call: .
j_call: TRBJ1-2
clone_size: .